One and the same sample provided the 13 T cell receptor beta chains below, sequenced in a study of cytomegalovirus exposure and HLA in healthy donors (TCRdb year 2017). The library was produced with the immunoSEQ multiplex PCR assay. For the multiplex PCR, a mixture combining 60 forward primers for TCR Vbeta segments and 13 reverse primers for TCR Jbeta segments was used. Here the immuneACCESS table is served through TCRdb, limited to in-frame sequences with V and J called. Missing clones are a known gap in these copies; in checked studies unresolved V genes cover under half, and the rest lacks a known reason. For this sample there are about 140,000 clones; approximately 80% appear just once. Of the sample, roughly 4.2% is held by the ten largest clones. The sequenced sample consisted of PBMCs. The receptors shown here come from a male donor in good health and CMV-seronegative.

The rearrangement joins TRBV11-2 to TRBJ2-1, with D possibly TRBD2 on 6 matching bases. Germline CDR1 reads SGHAT; CDR2 reads FQNNGV. The length of the CDR3 is 17 residues. Trimming left V 4 bases short and J 6 bases short, with 22 bases between. CDR3 bases: TGTGCCAGCAGCTCTTCCCTGATTCGGGACGGGAGCAATGAGCAGTTCTTC. Translated: CASSSSLIRDGSNEQFF.

The genes are TRBV6-1 and TRBJ1-5, with D perhaps TRBD1 (5 bases). The CDR3 has 16 amino acids. Deletions cut 4 bases from V and 4 bases from J, with 17 bases between. CDR1 and CDR2 from the germline V gene are MNHNS and SASEGT. CDR3 coding DNA: TGTGCCAGCAGTGCCCAGGGCGGACGGGCTAATCAGCCCCAGCATTTT. Amino acid sequence: CASSAQGGRANQPQHF.

This chain connects TRBV6-1 to TRBJ1-2; possible D gene TRBD1, 6 bases. This CDR3 contains 10 residues. The germline CDR1 and CDR2 sequences are MNHNS and SASEGT. Trimming removed 2 bases at V and 14 bases at J, with 9 bases between. The CDR3 DNA reads TGTGCCAGCAGTGAAAGGGGGACGACCTTC. This codes for CASSERGTTF.

V is TRBV30 and J is TRBJ2-5, with D maybe TRBD2 (5 bases). The closer fit of TRBJ2-7 to the DNA end suggests the J call may be wrong. The CDR3 loop spans 12 amino acids. Germline V gives CDR1 GTSNPN, CDR2 SVGIG (reference sequence). The CDR3, as DNA: TGTGCCTGGAGTGACTCGGGGAACGAGCAGTACTTC. It encodes CAWSDSGNEQYF.

This clone came up a few times. The chain carries TRBV2 and TRBJ1-2; TRBD1 agrees at 9 bases. V gave up 4 bases and J gave up 4 bases; unmatched junction bases: 1. Germline lookup yields CDR1 SNHLY and CDR2 FYNNEI. This CDR3 has 13 residues. In DNA, the CDR3 is TGTGCCAGCAGTGTACAGGGGGCCTATGGCTACACCTTC. Translation gives CASSVQGAYGYTF.

The V and J genes are TRBV6-6 and TRBJ1-5; maybe TRBD1 (5 bases). In germline, CDR1 is MNHNY, CDR2 SVGAGI (reference sequence). The CDR3 sequence is 14 residues long. V lost 8 bases and J lost 1, with 12 bases in between. CDR3 DNA: TGTGCCAGCGGGAGGTGGGGGAGCAATCAGCCCCAGCATTTT. This encodes CASGRWGSNQPQHF.

The J gene is TRBJ1-6, the V gene TRBV6-5; no clear D gene. The CDR3 consists of 15 residues. The V and J ends lost 2 bases and 4 bases respectively, with 9 bases between them. Germline-derived CDR1 and CDR2 are MNHEY and SVGAGI. The CDR3 DNA reads as TGTGCCAGCAGTTACGTGGGAGTGTATAATTCACCCCTCCACTTT. This encodes CASSYVGVYNSPLHF.

The chain carries TRBV6-4 and TRBJ2-1; 11 bases align to TRBD2. This CDR3 comprises 14 residues. With V trimmed by 6 bases and J by 8 bases, 6 bases remained unmatched. Looked up from germline, CDR1 is MRHNA and CDR2 is SNTAGT. This chain's CDR3 is CASRTSGAGDEQFF. In DNA form, the CDR3 reads TGTGCCAGCAGGACTAGCGGGGCAGGGGATGAGCAGTTCTTC.

This chain joins TRBV19 and TRBJ2-2, with D hard to call. V shed 5 bases and J shed 3 bases, with 13 bases lying between them. The CDR3 has 15 residues. CDR1 and CDR2 (germline): LNHDA, SQIVND (reference sequence). This CDR3 reads CASSHYTLDTGELFF. For the CDR3, the DNA is TGTGCCAGTAGTCACTATACGCTAGACACCGGGGAGCTGTTTTTT.

This rearrangement joins TRBV12-2 to TRBJ2-7; the tabulated D call, TRBD2, remains unverified against the DNA. TRBV12-2 is a pseudogene locus. The CDR3 has 17 amino acids. The CDR3 reads CASPARGTSGVSYEQYF. CDR3 coding DNA: TGTGCAAGTCCCGCGCGGGGGACTAGCGGCGTATCTTACGAGCAGTACTTC.

The chain combines TRBV25-1 with TRBJ2-1; TRBD2 agrees at 9 bases. Losses at the gene ends were 5 bases for V and 3 bases for J; bases not matched to a gene: 8. Germline V gene lookup returns CDR1 MGHDK and CDR2 SYGVNS. The CDR3 runs 16 residues. The chain's CDR3 is CASSLAGVGNYNEQFF. The CDR3 DNA reads TGTGCCAGCAGTTTAGCGGGAGTGGGAAACTACAATGAGCAGTTCTTC.

The V gene is TRBV18, the J gene TRBJ1-6; a weak D match, TRBD1 (5 bases). CDR1 KGHSH and CDR2 LQKENI come from the germline V gene. Deletions cut 6 bases from V and 7 bases from J, with 13 bases between. The CDR3 contains 14 residues. CDR3 nucleotides: TGTGCCAGCTCCCCATCGGAGGGGAATTCACCCCTCCACTTT. Amino acids: CASSPSEGNSPLHF.

This clone was recorded only once. The chain recombines TRBV7-2 with TRBJ2-5; 9 positions agree with TRBD1. The germline V gene has CDR1 SGHTA and CDR2 FQGNSA. J was trimmed by 5 bases and V by 5 bases; bases with no gene match: 6. This CDR3 has 14 amino acids. CDR3 sequence reads: CASSRAGTGETQYF. The CDR3 nucleotides are TGTGCCAGCAGCCGGGCCGGGACAGGGGAGACCCAGTACTTC.